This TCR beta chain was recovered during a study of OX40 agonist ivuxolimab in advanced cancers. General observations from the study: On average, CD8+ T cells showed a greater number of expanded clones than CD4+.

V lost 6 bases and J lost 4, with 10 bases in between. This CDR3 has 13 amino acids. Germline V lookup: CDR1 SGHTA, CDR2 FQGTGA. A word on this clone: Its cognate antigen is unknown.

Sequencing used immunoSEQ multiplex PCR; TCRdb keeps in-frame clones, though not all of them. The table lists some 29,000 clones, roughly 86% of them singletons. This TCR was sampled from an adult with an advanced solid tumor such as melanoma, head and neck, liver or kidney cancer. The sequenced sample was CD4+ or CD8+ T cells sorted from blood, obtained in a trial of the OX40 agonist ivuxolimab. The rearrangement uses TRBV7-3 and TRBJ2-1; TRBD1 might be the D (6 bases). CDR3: CASSWDIYNEQFF. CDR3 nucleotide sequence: TGTGCCAGCAGTTGGGACATATACAATGAGCAGTTCTTC.